Sequencing of this TCR beta chain was carried out in a study of blood T cell repertoires in COVID-19. The protocol was immunoSEQ multiplex PCR, while the TCRdb copy is restricted to in-frame clones and leaves out a portion. The sample includes over 200,000 clones, 87% of them seen just once. This clone appeared a few times. V gave up 2 bases and J gave up 3 bases; unmatched junction bases: 0. Germline V gene lookup returns CDR1 LGHNA and CDR2 YNFKEQ. The CDR3 runs to 15 residues. The sample comprised PBMCs or T cells enriched from blood (not recorded which). The TCR comes from a man aged 30 to 39 who had recovered from COVID-19. The chain combines TRBV4-2 with TRBJ2-2; TRBD2 agrees at 10 bases. The CDR3 nucleotides are TGTGCCAGCAGCCAACTAGCGGGAGACACCGGGGAGCTGTTTTTT. Encoded protein: CASSQLAGDTGELFF.